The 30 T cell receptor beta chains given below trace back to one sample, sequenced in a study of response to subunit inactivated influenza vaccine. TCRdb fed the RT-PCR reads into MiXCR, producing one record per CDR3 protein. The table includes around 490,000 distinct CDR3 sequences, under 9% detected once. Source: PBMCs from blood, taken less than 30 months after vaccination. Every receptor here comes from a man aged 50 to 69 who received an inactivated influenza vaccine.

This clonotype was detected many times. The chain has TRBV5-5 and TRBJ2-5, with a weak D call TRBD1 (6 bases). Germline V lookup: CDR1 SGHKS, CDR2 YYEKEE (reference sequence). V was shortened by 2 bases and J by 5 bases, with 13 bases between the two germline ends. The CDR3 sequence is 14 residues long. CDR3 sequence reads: CASSFQGTGETQYF. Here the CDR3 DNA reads TGTGCCAGCAGCTTCCAGGGGACGGGTGAGACCCAGTACTTC.

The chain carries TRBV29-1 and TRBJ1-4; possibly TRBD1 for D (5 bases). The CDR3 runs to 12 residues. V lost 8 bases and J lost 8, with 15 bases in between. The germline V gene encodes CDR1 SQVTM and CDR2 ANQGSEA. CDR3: CSMKTAMEKLFF. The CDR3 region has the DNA TGCAGCATGAAGACAGCCATGGAAAAACTGTTTTTT.

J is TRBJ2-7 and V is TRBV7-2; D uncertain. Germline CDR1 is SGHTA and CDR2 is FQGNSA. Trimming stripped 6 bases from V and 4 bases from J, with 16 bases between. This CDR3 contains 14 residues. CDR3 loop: CASSRLGYKYEQYF. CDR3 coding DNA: TGTGCCAGCAGTAGATTAGGGTACAAATACGAGCAGTACTTC.

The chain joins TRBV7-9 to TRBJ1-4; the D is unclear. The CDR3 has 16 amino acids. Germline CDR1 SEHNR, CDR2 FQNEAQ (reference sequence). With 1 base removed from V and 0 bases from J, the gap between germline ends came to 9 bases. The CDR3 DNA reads TGTGCCAGCAGCTTAGACGACCGCTCAACTAATGAAAAACTGTTTTTT. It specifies CASSLDDRSTNEKLFF.

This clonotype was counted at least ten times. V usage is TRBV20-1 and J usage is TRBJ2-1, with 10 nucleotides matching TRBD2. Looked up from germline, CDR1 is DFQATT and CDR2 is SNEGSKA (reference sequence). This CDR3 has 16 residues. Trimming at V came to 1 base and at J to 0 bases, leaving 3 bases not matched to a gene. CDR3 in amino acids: CSARGLAGVSYNEQFF. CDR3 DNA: TGCAGTGCTAGAGGGCTAGCGGGAGTCTCCTACAATGAGCAGTTCTTC.

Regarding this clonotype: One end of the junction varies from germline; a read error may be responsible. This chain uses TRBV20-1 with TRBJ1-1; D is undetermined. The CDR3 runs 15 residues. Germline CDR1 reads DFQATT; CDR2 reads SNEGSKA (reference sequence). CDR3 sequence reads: CSARAGGGRNTEAFF. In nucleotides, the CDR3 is TGCAGTGCCAGAGCGGGCGGTGGGAGGAACACTGAAGCTTTCTTT.

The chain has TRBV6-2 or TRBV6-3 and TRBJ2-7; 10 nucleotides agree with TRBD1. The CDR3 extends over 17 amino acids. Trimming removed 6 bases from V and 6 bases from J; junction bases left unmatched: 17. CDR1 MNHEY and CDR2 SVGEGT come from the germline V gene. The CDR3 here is CASSVYQAGQGFPEQYF. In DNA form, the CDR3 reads TGTGCCAGCAGCGTCTACCAGGCGGGACAGGGGTTCCCCGAGCAGTACTTC.

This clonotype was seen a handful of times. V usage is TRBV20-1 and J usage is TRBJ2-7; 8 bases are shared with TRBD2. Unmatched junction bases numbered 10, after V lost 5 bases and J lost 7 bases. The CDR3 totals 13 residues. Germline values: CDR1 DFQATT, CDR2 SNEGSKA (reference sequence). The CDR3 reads CSAPGAGVWEQYF. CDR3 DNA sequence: TGCAGTGCTCCGGGAGCGGGAGTGTGGGAGCAGTACTTC.

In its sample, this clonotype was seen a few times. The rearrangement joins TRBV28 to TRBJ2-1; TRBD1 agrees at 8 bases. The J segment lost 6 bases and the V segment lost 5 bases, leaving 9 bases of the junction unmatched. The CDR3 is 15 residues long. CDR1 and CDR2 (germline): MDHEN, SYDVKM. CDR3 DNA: TGTGCCAGCAGTCGACAGGGGAGCGCAGGCAATGAGCAGTTCTTC. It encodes CASSRQGSAGNEQFF.

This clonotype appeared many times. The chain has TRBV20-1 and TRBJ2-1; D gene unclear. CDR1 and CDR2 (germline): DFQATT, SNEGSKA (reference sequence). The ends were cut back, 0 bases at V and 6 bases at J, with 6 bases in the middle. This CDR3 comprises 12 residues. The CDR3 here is CSARDSGNEQFF. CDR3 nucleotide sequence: TGCAGTGCTAGAGATTCTGGCAATGAGCAGTTCTTC.

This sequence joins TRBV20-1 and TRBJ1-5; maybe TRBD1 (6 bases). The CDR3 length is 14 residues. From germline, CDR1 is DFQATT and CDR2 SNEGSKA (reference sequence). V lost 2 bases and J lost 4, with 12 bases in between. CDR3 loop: CSARSGGRNQPQHF. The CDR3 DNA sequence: TGCAGTGCTAGAAGTGGGGGCAGGAATCAGCCCCAGCATTTT.

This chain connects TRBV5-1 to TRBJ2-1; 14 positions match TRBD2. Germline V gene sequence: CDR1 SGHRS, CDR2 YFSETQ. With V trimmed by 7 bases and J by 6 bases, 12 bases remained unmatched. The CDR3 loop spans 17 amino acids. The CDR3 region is CASSKGLAGVGVNEQFF. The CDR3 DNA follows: TGCGCCAGCTCAAAGGGACTAGCGGGGGTTGGGGTCAATGAGCAGTTCTTC.

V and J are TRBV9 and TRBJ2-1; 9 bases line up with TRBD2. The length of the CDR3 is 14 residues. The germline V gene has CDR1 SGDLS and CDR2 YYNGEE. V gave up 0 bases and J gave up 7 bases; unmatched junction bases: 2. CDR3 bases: TGTGCCAGCAGCGTAGAAGCGGGGGGTAATGAGCAGTTCTTC. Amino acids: CASSVEAGGNEQFF.

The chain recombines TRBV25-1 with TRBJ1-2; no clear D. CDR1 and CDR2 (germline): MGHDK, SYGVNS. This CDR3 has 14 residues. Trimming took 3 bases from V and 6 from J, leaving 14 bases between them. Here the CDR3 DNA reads TGTGCCAGCAGTGATGTAAGGGTCGGAAATGGCTACACCTTC. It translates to CASSDVRVGNGYTF.

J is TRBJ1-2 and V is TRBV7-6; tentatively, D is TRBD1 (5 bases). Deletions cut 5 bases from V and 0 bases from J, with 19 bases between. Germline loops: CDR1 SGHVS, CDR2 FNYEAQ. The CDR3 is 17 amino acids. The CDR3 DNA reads TGTGCCAGCAGCCGGGGCACAGGAGCGTCGACTAACTATGGCTACACCTTC. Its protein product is CASSRGTGASTNYGYTF.

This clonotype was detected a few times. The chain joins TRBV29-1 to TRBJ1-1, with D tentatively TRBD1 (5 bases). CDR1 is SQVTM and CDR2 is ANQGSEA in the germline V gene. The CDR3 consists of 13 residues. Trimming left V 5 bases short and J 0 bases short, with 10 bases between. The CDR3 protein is CSVSGVLNTEAFF. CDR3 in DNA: TGCAGCGTTTCGGGGGTTTTGAACACTGAAGCTTTCTTT.

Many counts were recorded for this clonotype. The CDR3 is CSARSGREGTDTQYF. CDR3 nucleotides: TGCAGTGCTAGGTCCGGGCGGGAGGGCACAGATACGCAGTATTTT. The chain combines TRBV20-1 with TRBJ2-3, with 8 nucleotides matching TRBD2. From germline, CDR1 is DFQATT and CDR2 SNEGSKA (reference sequence). Trimming at V came to 3 bases and at J to 1 base, leaving 6 bases not matched to a gene. The length of the CDR3 is 15 residues.

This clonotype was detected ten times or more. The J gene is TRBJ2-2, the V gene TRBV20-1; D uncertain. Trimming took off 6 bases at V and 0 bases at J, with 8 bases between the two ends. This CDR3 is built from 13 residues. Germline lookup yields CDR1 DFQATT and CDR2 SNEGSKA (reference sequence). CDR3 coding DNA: TGCAGTGCCAAGCCCCCGAACACCGGGGAGCTGTTTTTT. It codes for CSAKPPNTGELFF.

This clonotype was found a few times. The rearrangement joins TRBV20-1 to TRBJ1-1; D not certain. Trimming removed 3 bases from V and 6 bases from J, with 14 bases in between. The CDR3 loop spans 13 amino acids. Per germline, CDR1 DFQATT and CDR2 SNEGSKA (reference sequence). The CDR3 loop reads CSASGQPGAEAFF. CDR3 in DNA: TGCAGTGCTAGCGGGCAGCCAGGCGCTGAAGCTTTCTTT.

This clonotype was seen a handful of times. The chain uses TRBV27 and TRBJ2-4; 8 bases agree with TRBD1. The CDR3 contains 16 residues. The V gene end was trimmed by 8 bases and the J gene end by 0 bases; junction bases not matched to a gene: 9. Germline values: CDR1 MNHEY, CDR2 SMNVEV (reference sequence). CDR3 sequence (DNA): TGTGCCAGCCGACAGGGGACAGTGAGAGCCAAAAACATTCAGTACTTC. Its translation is CASRQGTVRAKNIQYF.

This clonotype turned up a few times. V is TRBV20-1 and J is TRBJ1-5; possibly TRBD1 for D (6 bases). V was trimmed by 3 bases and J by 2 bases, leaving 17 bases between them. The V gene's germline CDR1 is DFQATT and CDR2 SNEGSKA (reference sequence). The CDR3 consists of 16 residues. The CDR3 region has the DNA TGCAGTGCTAGTTTACAGGGAGGTGCAGGCAATCAGCCCCAGCATTTT. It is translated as CSASLQGGAGNQPQHF.

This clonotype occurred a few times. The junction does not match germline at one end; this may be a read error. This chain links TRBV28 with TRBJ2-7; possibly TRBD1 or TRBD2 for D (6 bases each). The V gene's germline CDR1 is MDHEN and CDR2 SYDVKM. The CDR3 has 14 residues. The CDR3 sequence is CASSSTGGAVLSSF. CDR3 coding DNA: TGTGCCAGCAGTTCGACAGGAGGGGCGGTACTCTCCTCCTTC.

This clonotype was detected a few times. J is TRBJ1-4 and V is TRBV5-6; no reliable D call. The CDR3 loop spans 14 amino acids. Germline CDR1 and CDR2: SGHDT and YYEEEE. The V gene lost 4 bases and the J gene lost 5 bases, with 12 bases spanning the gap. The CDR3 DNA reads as TGTGCCAGCAGCCGAGAACAGTTCAATGAAAAACTGTTTTTT. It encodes CASSREQFNEKLFF.

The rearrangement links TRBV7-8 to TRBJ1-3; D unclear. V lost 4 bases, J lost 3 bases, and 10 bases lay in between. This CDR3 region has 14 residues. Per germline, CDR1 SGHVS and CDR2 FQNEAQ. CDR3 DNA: TGTGCCAGCAGCTCAGGAGCGGATGGAAACACCATATATTTT. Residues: CASSSGADGNTIYF.

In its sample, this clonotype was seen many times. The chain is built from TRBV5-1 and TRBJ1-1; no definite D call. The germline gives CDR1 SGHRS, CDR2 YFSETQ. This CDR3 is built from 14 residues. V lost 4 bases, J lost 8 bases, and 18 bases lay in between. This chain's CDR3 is CASSPLGESTEAFF. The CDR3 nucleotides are TGCGCCAGCAGCCCCCTGGGCGAGAGTACAGAAGCTTTCTTT.

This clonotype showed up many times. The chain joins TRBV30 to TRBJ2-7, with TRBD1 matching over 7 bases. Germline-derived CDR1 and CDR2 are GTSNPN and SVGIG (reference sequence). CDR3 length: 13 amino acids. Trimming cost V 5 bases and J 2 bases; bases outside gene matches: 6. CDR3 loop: CAWVDRQTYEQYF. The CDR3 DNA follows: TGTGCCTGGGTGGACAGGCAAACCTACGAGCAGTACTTC.

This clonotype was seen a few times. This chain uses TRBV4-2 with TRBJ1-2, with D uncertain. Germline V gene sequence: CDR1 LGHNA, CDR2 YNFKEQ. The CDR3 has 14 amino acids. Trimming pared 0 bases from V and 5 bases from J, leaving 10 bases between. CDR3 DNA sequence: TGTGCCAGCAGCCAAGATAGGGCGGAATATGGCTACACCTTC. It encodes CASSQDRAEYGYTF.

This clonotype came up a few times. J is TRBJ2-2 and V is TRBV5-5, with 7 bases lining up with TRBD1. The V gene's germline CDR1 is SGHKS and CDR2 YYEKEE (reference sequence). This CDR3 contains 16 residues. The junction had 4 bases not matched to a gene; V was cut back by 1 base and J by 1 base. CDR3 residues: CASSLLGTVNTGELFF. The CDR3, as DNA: TGTGCCAGCAGCTTGTTAGGGACAGTGAACACCGGGGAGCTGTTTTTT.

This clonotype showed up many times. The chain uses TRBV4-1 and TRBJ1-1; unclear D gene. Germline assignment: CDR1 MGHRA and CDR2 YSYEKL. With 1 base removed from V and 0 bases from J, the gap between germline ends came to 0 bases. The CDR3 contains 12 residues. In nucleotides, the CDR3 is TGCGCCAGCAGCCAAGTGAACACTGAAGCTTTCTTT. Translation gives CASSQVNTEAFF.

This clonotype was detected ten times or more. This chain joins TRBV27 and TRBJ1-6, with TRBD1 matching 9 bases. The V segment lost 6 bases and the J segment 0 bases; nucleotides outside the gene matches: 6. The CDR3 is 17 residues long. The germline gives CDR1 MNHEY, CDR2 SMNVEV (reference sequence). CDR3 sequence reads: CASSSGTGSSYNSPLHF. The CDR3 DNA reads TGTGCCAGCAGCTCCGGGACAGGGAGCTCCTATAATTCACCCCTCCACTTT.